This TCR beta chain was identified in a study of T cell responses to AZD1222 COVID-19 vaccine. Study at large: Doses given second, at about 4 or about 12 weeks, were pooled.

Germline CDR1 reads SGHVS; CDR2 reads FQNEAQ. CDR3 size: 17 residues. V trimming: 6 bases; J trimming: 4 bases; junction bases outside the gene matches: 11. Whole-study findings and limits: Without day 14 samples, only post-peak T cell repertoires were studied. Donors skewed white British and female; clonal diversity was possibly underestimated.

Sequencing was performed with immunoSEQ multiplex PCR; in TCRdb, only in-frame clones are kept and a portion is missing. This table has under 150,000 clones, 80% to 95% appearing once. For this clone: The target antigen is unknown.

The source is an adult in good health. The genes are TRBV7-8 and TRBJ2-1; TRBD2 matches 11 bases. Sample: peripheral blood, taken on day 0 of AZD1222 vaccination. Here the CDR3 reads CASSRLAGGRSYNEQFF. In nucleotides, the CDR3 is TGTGCCAGCAGTCGCCTAGCGGGGGGACGCTCTTACAATGAGCAGTTCTTC.